A single sample is the source of the 3 T cell receptor beta chains below, sequenced in a study of CD8 T cells in ankylosing spondylitis. One entry per CDR3 protein results from TCRdb running MiXCR on the 5' RACE reads. Here the sample spans a few hundred thousand distinct CDR3 sequences, 10% to 13% being singletons. Specimen: blood, either unsorted or a sorted T cell fraction (not recorded which). All receptors derive from a male donor with ankylosing spondylitis or in good health (not recorded which).

This clonotype was counted at least ten times. CDR3 protein: CSARDPSSDQETQYF. The CDR3, as DNA: TGCAGTGCTAGAGATCCGAGCTCCGATCAAGAGACCCAGTACTTC. The V call is TRBV20-1, the J call TRBJ2-5, with D unresolved. Germline V gene data show CDR1 as DFQATT and CDR2 as SNEGSKA (reference sequence). The V and J ends lost 0 bases and 2 bases respectively, with 13 bases between them. This CDR3 contains 15 residues.

At least ten counts were recorded for this clonotype. The chain employs TRBV5-1 and TRBJ2-3, with 8 bases that match TRBD1. Trimming at V came to 0 bases and at J to 7 bases, leaving 13 bases not matched to a gene. CDR3 length: 17 amino acids. The germline CDR1 and CDR2 sequences are SGHRS and YFSETQ. As DNA, the CDR3 is TGCGCCAGCAGCTTGGTCCCCCGGCAGGGGGCGGGAAATACGCAGTATTTT. Translation: CASSLVPRQGAGNTQYF.

The chain employs TRBV5-6 and TRBJ2-1; 10 bases agree with TRBD1. CDR1 is SGHDT, CDR2 YYEEEE, per germline. The J segment lost 5 bases and the V segment lost 7 bases, leaving 15 bases of the junction unmatched. The CDR3 is 17 amino acids. CDR3 nucleotide sequence: TGTGCCAGCGGCGATCTAATGACAGGGGGCGCGGACAATGAGCAGTTCTTC. This gives the protein CASGDLMTGGADNEQFF.